This T cell receptor (beta chain) originates from a study of cytomegalovirus exposure and HLA in healthy donors. Of note for this clone: Its antigen is as yet unknown. Because the CDR3's place on the DNA is in doubt, the DNA is left out and the CDR3 is given as listed by TCRdb.

Participants comprised healthy donors of bone marrow. Donors were nominally healthy when sampled, though unrecorded immune exposures were likely. The CDR3 spans 13 amino acids, including both terminal residues. The germline V gene encodes CDR1 MNHEY and CDR2 SMNVEV (reference sequence). The primer mix had 60 Vbeta and 13 Jbeta primers. Original processing methods: A later analysis counted about 80 million unique TCR beta chains, around 10 million shared. Generated by immunoSEQ multiplex PCR, the TCRdb table keeps only in-frame clones and is missing some. The V and J calls and clone size were taken over from that table, and D and trimming were inferred from the DNA. The sample consists of over 85,000 clones, about three fifths of them appearing once. Overall study results and limits: Some public TCRs appeared in many individuals, while most sequences were rare.

The chain uses TRBV27 and TRBJ2-2; the table's D call of TRBD2 was not tested on the DNA. This TCR was sampled from a human donor in good health. Input material: PBMCs. This CDR3 reads CASSFFGAGELFF.